This T cell receptor beta chain stems from a study of PD-1 blockade in classical Hodgkin lymphoma (dated by TCRdb to the early 2020s). Study-level background: Nivolumab dosing was 3 mg/kg intravenously every 2 weeks, continuing until either disease progression or unacceptable toxicity. A peripheral blood immune signature of response to PD-1 blockade in classical Hodgkin lymphoma was defined using TCR beta sequencing and CyTOF.

In light of the paper, this sample's time point label describes: cycle 2 day 1 (C2D1) of nivolumab. All trial patients had relapsed after autologous stem cell transplantation, with cohorts A, B and C differing in prior brentuximab vedotin exposure. The trial cohort included 55 to 65 patients with relapsed/refractory classical Hodgkin lymphoma, and each patient had a best overall response of complete response, partial response or progressive disease. Trial patients were treated with single-agent nivolumab in the multi-cohort phase II CheckMate 205 trial. Best overall response was determined by an independent review committee according to the 2007 International Working Group response criteria. PBMCs from the trial were collected at three points: immediately before nivolumab initiation (C1D1), and during therapy at cycle 2 day 1 and cycle 4 day 1. Peripheral blood was collected in 8 mL Vacutainer Cell Preparation Tubes, from which PBMCs were isolated by centrifugation and then cryopreserved.

A note on this clone: The antigen it recognizes is unknown. The record has no base qualities; no much larger clone is one base away.

The V and J ends are trimmed by 2 bases and 3 bases, leaving 11 bases between them. Its CDR3 holds 14 amino acids, cysteine through phenylalanine. Only CDR3 DNA remains: 42 bases, in frame from the first base. CDR1 and CDR2, looked up from the germline V gene (reference sequence), are MNHNY and SVGAGI. Beyond this particular receptor, the publication reports: Lower diversity was seen in patients whose nivolumab began less than 1 year after ASCT, and these patients were left out of later analyses so that immune reconstitution would not confound the results. The study was restricted to a single clinical trial cohort, and the causes of repertoire differences, possibly disease activity or prior therapy, were left undefined. Baseline diversity similar to that of newly diagnosed patients was observed in trial patients achieving complete response, whereas significantly lower diversity was observed in partial responders and progressors. CD4+ but not CD8+ TCR diversity rose significantly by C4D1 (p=0.0027 vs p=0.16), most apparent in complete responders (p=0.02). Baseline TCR diversity was reported to be lower in newly diagnosed patients than in healthy donors, and even lower in relapsed/refractory patients.

Genomic DNA was isolated using the Qiagen DNeasy kit from unsorted PBMCs as well as from negatively selected CD4+ and CD8+ fractions. Amplification of TCR beta CDR3 regions was done by immunoSEQ multiplex PCR with primers that anneal to V and J segments. Amplification bias was minimized using a synthetic immune receptor repertoire, and residual bias was removed computationally after sequencing. The authors' analysis ran thus. Repertoire diversity was quantified as the Shannon entropy index using custom Python scripts. Unsorted, CD4+ and CD8+ repertoires were analyzed separately, except in combined analyses where CD4+ and CD8+ sequences were merged in silico. Clonal expansion was defined as at least a 2-fold frequency increase after treatment relative to C1D1, with a pseudocount of 0.5 for undetected baseline clones. Clones with 0 or 1 copy at C1D1 were defined as singleton clones, while clones with 2 or more copies were defined as non-singleton clones. Clones expanded in unsorted samples were annotated as CD4+, CD8+ or unknown by matching protein sequences in sorted samples from the same patient. Diversity changes from C1D1 to C4D1 were tested in paired samples using Wilcoxon tests. Held by TCRdb, this immuneACCESS table contains in-frame sequences only and omits some clones. Under half of the omission traces to an unresolved V gene where checked; the cause of the rest is unknown. From that table come the V and J calls and clone size; the DNA was used to work out D and trimming. The sample table shows approximately 25,000 clones, and more than 60% are seen once. The ten largest clonotypes hold approximately 8% of the sample.

The sequenced sample was peripheral blood mononuclear cells (PBMCs), obtained before the second cycle of nivolumab. The chain couples TRBV6-6 to TRBJ2-7; no confident D gene assignment can be made. The sequence came from a human donor with classical Hodgkin lymphoma. The sequence in DNA is TGTGCCAGCAGTTACGCGGTTGGACGCTACGAGCAGTACTTC. This sequence encodes CASSYAVGRYEQYF.